Many counts were recorded for the clone carrying this T cell receptor beta chain. Its antigen is as yet unknown. The sample belongs to a study of CD8 T cells in ankylosing spondylitis. Study observations and caveats: Typical of ankylosing spondylitis blood, it appeared, was a TCR beta motif of about eight highly homologous variants.

Between the trimmed V and J ends, which lost 2 bases and 2 bases, there was a span of 7 bases. CDR1 and CDR2 (germline): SGHTA, FQGNSA. This CDR3 is 13 amino acids long. TCRdb itself ran the 5' RACE reads through MiXCR, one entry per CDR3 protein. The table lists 750,000 to 850,000 distinct CDR3 sequences, roughly 12% of them singletons. The chain has TRBV7-2 and TRBJ2-7; tentative D call: TRBD1 (6 bases). The sequencing input was blood, either unsorted or a sorted T cell fraction (not recorded which). This clonotype was sampled from a male donor with ankylosing spondylitis. For the CDR3, the DNA is TGTGCCAGCAGCTTACCAGGGGCCTACGAGCAGTACTTC. It codes for CASSLPGAYEQYF.